A selection of T cell receptor beta chains follows, all from one sample in a study of blood T cell repertoires in COVID-19. Assay used: immunoSEQ multiplex PCR; TCRdb lists only in-frame clones, some missing. The data hold 100,000 to 150,000 clones, with roughly nine tenths observed a single time. The source material was peripheral blood. The receptor set was obtained from a man aged 65-85 years with active or convalescent COVID-19. Each CDR3 is given with its conserved first and last residue. Each record gives: D gene, J gene, V gene, clone size, CDR3 length, CDR3 protein, CDR3 DNA. The D gene is left open where the match is weak. Clone size is given for some rows only: seen once, a few or many times, or a class if the clone is expanded.

>TRBD2|TRBJ2-3|TRBV3-1/TRBV3-2|-|17
CASSQDMLAGVTDTQYF
TGTGCCAGCAGCCAAGACATGCTAGCGGGAGTCACAGATACGCAGTATTTT
>TRBD1|TRBJ2-2|TRBV25-1|-|15
CASSGTGGKTGELFF
TGTGCCAGCAGTGGCACAGGGGGCAAGACCGGGGAGCTGTTTTTT
>-|TRBJ1-1|TRBV11-1|-|13
CASSLVRVTEAFF
TGTGCCAGCAGCTTAGTCAGGGTAACTGAAGCTTTCTTT
>TRBD2|TRBJ2-1|TRBV2|-|14
CASSGTSGPLEQFF
TGTGCCAGCAGCGGGACTAGCGGACCCCTGGAGCAGTTCTTC
>TRBD1|TRBJ1-6|TRBV2|-|14
CASRVQGGNSPLHF
TGTGCCAGCAGGGTTCAGGGGGGAAATTCACCCCTCCACTTT
>-|TRBJ2-5|TRBV10-3|-|14
CAIRPGQGGETQYF
TGTGCCATCAGGCCGGGCCAGGGGGGAGAGACCCAGTACTTC
>TRBD1|TRBJ2-5|TRBV7-8|once|16
CASSLFRDREQETQYF
TGTGCCAGCAGCCTTTTCCGGGACAGGGAACAAGAGACCCAGTACTTC
>TRBD1|TRBJ1-1|TRBV5-5|-|16
CASSLVDRVANTEAFF
TGTGCCAGCAGCTTGGTGGACAGGGTAGCGAACACTGAAGCTTTCTTT
>-|TRBJ1-5|TRBV7-8|-|16
CASSLASRDSNQPQHF
TGTGCCAGCAGCTTAGCGTCGAGGGATAGCAATCAGCCCCAGCATTTT
>TRBD2|TRBJ2-2|TRBV9|-|15
CASSAREGHTGELFF
TGTGCCAGCAGCGCGAGGGAGGGCCACACCGGGGAGCTGTTTTTT
>TRBD1|TRBJ1-1|TRBV3-1/TRBV3-2|-|14
CASSLGQLNTEAFF
TGTGCCAGCAGCCTGGGACAGCTGAACACTGAAGCTTTCTTT
>-|TRBJ1-6|TRBV2|few|14
CASSEARDYSPLHF
TGTGCCAGCAGTGAAGCCAGGGATTACTCACCCCTCCACTTT
>TRBD1|TRBJ1-5|TRBV4-1|-|15
CASSQADRVFQPQHF
TGCGCCAGCAGCCAAGCCGACAGGGTATTTCAGCCCCAGCATTTT
>-|TRBJ2-7|TRBV3-1/TRBV3-2|-|11
CASSRQLQQYF
TGTGCCAGCAGCCGACAGTTGCAGCAGTACTTC
>-|TRBJ2-1|TRBV27|-|14
CASSLGGAYNEQFF
TGTGCCAGCAGTTTAGGTGGGGCTTACAATGAGCAGTTCTTC
>-|TRBJ2-7|TRBV7-3|-|13
CASSLADSVEQYF
TGTGCCAGCAGCTTAGCGGACTCGGTCGAGCAGTACTTC
>-|TRBJ1-6|TRBV27|-|15
CASSLSNSPNSPLHF
TGTGCCAGCAGTTTATCGAACTCTCCCAATTCACCCCTCCACTTT